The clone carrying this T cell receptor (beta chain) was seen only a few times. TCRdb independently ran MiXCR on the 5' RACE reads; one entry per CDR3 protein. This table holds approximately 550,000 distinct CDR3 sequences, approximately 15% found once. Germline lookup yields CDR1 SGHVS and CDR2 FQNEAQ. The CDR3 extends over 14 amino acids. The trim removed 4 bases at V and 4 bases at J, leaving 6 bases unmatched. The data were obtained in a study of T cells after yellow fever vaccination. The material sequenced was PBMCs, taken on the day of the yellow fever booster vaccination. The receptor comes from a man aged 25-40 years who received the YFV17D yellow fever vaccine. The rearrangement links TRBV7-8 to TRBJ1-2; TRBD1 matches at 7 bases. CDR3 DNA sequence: TGTGCCAGCAGCTCCGGACAGGCGGGCTATGGCTACACCTTC. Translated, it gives CASSSGQAGYGYTF.